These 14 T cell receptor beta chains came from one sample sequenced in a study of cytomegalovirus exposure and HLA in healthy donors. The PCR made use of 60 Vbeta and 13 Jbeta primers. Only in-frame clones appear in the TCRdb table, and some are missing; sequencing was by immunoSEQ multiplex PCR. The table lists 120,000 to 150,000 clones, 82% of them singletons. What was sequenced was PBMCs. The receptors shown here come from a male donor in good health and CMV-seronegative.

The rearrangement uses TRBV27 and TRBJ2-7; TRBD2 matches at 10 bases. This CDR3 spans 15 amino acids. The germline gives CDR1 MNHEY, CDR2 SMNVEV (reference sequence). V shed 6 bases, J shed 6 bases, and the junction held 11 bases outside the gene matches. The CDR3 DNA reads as TGTGCCAGCAGCCCATGGGCTAGCGGGAGCAGCGAGCAGTACTTC. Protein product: CASSPWASGSSEQYF.

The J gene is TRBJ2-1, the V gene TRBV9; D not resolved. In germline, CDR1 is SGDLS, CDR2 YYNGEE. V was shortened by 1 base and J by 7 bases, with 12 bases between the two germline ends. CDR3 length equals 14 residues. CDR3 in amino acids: CASSVSSARNEQFF. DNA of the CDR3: TGTGCCAGCAGCGTAAGCAGCGCGAGGAATGAGCAGTTCTTC.

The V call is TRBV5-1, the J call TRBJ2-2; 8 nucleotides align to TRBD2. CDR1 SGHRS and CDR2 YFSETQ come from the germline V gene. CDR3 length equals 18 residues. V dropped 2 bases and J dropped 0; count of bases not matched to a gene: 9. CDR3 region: CASSFSGGSGTNTGELFF. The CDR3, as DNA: TGCGCCAGCAGCTTTTCGGGTGGTAGCGGGACGAACACCGGGGAGCTGTTTTTT.

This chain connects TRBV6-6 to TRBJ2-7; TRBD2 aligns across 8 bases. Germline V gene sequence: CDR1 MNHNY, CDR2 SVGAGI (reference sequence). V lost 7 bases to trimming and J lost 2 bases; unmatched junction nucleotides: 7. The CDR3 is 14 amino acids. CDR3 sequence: CASTSSGTTYEQYF. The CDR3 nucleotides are TGTGCCAGCACTAGTAGCGGGACGACCTACGAGCAGTACTTC.

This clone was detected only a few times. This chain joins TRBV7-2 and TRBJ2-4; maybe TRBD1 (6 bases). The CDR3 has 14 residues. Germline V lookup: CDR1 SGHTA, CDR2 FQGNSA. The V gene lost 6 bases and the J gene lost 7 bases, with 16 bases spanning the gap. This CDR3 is CASSYSPQGNIQYF. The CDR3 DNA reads TGTGCCAGCAGTTACTCCCCCCAGGGGAACATTCAGTACTTC.

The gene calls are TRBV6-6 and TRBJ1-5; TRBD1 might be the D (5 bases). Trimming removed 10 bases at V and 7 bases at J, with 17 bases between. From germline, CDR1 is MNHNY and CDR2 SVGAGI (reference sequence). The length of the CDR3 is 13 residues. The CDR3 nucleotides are TGTGCCACCTCGGGGGTAATCAACCAGCCCCAGCATTTT. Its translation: CATSGVINQPQHF.

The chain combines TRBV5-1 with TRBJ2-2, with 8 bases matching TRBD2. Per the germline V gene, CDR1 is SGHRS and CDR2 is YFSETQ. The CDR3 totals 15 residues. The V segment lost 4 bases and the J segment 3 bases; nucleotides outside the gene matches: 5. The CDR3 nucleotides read TGCGCCAGCAGCCCACTAGCGGATTACACCGGGGAGCTGTTTTTT. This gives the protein CASSPLADYTGELFF.

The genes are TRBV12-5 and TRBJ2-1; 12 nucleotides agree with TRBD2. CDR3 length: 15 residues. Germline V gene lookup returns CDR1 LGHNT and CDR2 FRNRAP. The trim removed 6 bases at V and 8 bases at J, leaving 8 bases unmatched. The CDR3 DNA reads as TGTGCTAGTGGGGAAGGACTAGCGGGAATTGATGAGCAGTTCTTC. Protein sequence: CASGEGLAGIDEQFF.

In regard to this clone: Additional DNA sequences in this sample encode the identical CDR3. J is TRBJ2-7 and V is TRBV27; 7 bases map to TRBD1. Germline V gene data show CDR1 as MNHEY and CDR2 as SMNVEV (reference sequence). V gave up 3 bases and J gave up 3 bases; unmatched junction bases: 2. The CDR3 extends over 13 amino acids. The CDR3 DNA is TGTGCCAGCAGTTTTCGACAGGGCTACGAGCAGTACTTC. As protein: CASSFRQGYEQYF.

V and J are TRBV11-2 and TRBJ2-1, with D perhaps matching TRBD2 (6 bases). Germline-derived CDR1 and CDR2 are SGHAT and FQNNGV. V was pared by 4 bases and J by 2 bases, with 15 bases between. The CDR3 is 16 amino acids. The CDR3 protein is CASSYRVGGTYNEQFF. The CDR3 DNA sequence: TGTGCCAGCAGCTATCGGGTCGGCGGGACCTACAATGAGCAGTTCTTC.

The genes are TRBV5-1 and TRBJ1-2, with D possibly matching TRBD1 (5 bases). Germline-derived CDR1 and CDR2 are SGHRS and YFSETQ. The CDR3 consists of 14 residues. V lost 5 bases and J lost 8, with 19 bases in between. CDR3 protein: CASSVGPGVQGYTF. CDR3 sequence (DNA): TGCGCCAGCAGTGTGGGACCGGGAGTTCAGGGCTACACCTTC.

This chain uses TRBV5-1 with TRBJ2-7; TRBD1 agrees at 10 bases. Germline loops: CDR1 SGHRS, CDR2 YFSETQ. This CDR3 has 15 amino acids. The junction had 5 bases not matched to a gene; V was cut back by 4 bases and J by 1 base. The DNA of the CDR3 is TGCGCCAGCAGCGAACAGGACAGGGGGTCCTACGAGCAGTACTTC. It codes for CASSEQDRGSYEQYF.

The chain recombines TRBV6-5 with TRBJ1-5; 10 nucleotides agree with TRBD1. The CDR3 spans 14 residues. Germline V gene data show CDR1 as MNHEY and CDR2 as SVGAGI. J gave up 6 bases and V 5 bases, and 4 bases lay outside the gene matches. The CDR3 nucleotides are TGTGCCAGCAGTGGAGGGACAGGGGTTCAGCCCCAGCATTTT. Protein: CASSGGTGVQPQHF.

The chain's CDR3 is CASTIWGTLPENTEAFF. CDR3 DNA sequence: TGTGCCAGCACCATTTGGGGCACTCTCCCGGAGAACACTGAAGCTTTCTTT. This chain connects TRBV5-4 to TRBJ1-1, with a weak D call TRBD1 (5 bases). The CDR3 extends over 17 amino acids. CDR1 SGHNT and CDR2 YYREEE come from the germline V gene (reference sequence). Between the trimmed V and J ends, which lost 6 bases and 1 base, there was a span of 22 bases.